The entry that follows covers one T cell receptor beta chain sequence. As yet, its antigen is unknown. The primer mix had 60 Vbeta and 13 Jbeta primers. Original processing methods: Unique TCR beta chains numbered approximately 76 million in a later analysis, with around 10 million shared. The method was immunoSEQ multiplex PCR; TCRdb's version includes in-frame clones alone and lacks a portion of them. V and J calls and clone size are those listed in that table; D and trimming were worked out from the DNA. The sample has around 98,000 clones; more than 70% are singletons. V was trimmed by 4 bases and J by 4 bases, leaving 14 bases between them. CDR3 length: 14 residues. CDR1 SGHVS and CDR2 FNYEAQ come from the germline V gene. The sample belongs to a study of cytomegalovirus exposure and HLA in healthy donors. As for the study in general: Across around 400 genotyped donors, 81% landed in the Caucasian-associated ancestry cluster.

General study findings and limits: Being indistinguishable, some V segments were excluded, TRBV6-2 and TRBV6-3 among them. For most subjects, TCR beta sequences were reported to predict HLA-A and HLA-B alleles with accuracy.

The TCR was taken from a middle-aged woman in good health and CMV-seronegative. The material sequenced was PBMCs. The chain links TRBV7-6 to TRBJ2-7, with D maybe TRBD1 (5 bases). The CDR3 region is CASSSGIIGYEQYF. DNA of the CDR3: TGTGCCAGCAGCTCAGGGATTATTGGGTACGAGCAGTACTTC.